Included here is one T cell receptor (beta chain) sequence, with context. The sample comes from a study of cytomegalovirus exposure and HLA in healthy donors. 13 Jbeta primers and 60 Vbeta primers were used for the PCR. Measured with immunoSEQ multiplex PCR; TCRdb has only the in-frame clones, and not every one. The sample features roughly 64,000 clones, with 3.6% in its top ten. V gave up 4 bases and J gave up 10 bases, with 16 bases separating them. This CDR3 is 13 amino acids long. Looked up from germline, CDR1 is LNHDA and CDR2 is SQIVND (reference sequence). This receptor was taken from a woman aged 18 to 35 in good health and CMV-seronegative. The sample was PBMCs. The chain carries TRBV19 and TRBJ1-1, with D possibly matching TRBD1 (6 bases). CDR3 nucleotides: TGTGCCAGTAGTAGGACAGAAGAAGTAAGAGCTTTCTTT. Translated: CASSRTEEVRAFF.